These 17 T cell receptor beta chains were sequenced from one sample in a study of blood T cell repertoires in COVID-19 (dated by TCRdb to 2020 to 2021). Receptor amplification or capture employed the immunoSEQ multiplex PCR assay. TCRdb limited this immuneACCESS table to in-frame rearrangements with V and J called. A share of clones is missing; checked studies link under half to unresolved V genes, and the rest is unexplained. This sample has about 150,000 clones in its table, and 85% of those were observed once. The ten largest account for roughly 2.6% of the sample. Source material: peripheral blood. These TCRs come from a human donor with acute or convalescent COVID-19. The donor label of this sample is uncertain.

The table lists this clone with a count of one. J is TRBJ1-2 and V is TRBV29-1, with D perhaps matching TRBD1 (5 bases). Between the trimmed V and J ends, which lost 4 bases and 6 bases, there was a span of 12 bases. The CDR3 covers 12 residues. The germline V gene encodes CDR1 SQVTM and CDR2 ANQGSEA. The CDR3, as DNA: TGCAGCGTTGTTGGGCAGGGTCATGGCTACACCTTC. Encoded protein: CSVVGQGHGYTF.

The CDR3 reads CAISESADYGYTF. CDR3 coding DNA: TGTGCCATCAGTGAGTCGGCGGACTATGGCTACACCTTC. The V call is TRBV10-3, the J call TRBJ1-2; D is uncertain. Germline values: CDR1 ENHRY, CDR2 SYGVKD. The length of the CDR3 is 13 residues. Trimming left V 0 bases short and J 3 bases short, with 5 bases between.

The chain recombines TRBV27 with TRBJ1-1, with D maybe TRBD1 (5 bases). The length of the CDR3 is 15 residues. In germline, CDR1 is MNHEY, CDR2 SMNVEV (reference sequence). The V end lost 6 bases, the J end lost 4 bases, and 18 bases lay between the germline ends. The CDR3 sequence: CASSSRPAGGTEAFF. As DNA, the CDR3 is TGTGCCAGCAGCTCTAGACCGGCGGGGGGCACTGAAGCTTTCTTT.

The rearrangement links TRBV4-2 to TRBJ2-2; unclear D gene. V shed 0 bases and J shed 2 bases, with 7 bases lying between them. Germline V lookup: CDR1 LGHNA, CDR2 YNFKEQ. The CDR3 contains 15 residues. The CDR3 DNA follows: TGTGCCAGCAGCCAAGAATCACTTAACACCGGGGAGCTGTTTTTT. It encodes CASSQESLNTGELFF.

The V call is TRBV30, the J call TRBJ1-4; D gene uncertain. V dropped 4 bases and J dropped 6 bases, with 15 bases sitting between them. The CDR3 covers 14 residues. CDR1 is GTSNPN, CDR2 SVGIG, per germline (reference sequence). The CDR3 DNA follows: TGTGCCTGGAATGGGCCCAGAGCGGATGAAAAACTGTTTTTT. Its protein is CAWNGPRADEKLFF.

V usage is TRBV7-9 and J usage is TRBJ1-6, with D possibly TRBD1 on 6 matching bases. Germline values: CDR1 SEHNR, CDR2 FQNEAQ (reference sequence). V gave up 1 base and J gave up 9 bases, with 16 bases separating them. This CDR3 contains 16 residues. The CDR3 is CASSLVAGAGGSPLHF. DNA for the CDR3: TGTGCCAGCAGCTTAGTTGCAGGGGCCGGTGGTTCACCCCTCCACTTT.

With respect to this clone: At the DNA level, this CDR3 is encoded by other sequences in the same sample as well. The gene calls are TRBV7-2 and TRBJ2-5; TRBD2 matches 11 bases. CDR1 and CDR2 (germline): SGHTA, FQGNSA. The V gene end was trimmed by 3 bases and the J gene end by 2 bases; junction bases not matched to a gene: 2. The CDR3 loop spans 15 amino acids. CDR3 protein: CASSLGLAVQETQYF. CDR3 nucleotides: TGTGCCAGCAGCTTGGGACTAGCGGTACAAGAGACCCAGTACTTC.

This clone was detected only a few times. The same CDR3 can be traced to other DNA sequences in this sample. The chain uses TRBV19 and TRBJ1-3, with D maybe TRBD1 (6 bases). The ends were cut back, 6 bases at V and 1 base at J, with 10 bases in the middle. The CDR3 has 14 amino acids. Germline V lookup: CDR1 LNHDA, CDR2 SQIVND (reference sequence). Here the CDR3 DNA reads TGTGCCAGTAGCCCACAGGGTTCTGGAAACACCATATATTTT. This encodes CASSPQGSGNTIYF.

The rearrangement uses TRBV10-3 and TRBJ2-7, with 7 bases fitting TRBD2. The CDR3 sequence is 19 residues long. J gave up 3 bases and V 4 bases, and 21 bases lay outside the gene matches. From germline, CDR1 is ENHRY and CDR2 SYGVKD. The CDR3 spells CAISGTPWTSREIHYEQYF. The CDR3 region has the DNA TGTGCCATCAGTGGGACTCCTTGGACTAGTCGGGAAATTCACTACGAGCAGTACTTC.

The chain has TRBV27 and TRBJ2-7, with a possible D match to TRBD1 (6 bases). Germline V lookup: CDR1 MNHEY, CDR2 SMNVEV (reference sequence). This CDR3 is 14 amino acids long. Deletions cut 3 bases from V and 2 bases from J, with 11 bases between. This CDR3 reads CASSFQGGTYEQYF. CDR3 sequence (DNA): TGTGCCAGCAGTTTTCAAGGGGGTACCTACGAGCAGTACTTC.

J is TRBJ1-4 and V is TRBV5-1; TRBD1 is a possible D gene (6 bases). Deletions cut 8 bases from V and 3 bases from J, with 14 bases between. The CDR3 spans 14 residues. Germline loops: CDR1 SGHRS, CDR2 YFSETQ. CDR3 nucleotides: TGCGCCAGTAATAGGGGGAGTTCTAATGAAAAACTGTTTTTT. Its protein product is CASNRGSSNEKLFF.

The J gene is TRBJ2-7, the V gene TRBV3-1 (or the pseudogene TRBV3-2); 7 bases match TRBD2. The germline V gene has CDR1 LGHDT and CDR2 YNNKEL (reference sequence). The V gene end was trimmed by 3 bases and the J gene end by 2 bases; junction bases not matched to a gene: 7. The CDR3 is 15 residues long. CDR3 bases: TGTGCCAGCAGCCAGGGTGGCGGGAGCCCCTACGAGCAGTACGTC. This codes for CASSQGGGSPYEQYV.

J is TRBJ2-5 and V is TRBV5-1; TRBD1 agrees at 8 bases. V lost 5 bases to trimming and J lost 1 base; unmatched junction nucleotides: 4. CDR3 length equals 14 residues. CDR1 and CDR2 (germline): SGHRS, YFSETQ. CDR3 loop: CASRSDRGQETQYF. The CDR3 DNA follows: TGCGCCAGCAGATCCGACAGGGGCCAAGAGACCCAGTACTTC.

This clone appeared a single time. The CDR3 bases are TGTGCCAGCAGCTTAAATATCCCCCCCTACAATGAGCAGTTCTTC. As protein: CASSLNIPPYNEQFF. V and J are TRBV7-3 and TRBJ2-1; D gene unclear. CDR1 and CDR2 from the germline V gene are SGHTA and FQGTGA. The CDR3 extends over 15 amino acids. With 1 base removed from V and 2 bases from J, the gap between germline ends came to 9 bases.

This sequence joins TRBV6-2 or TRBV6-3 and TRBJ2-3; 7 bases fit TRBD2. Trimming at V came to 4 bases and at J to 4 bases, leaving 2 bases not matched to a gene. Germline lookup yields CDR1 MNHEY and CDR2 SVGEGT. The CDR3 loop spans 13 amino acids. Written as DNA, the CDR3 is TGTGCCAGCAGTTTGGGGGGGGCAGATACGCAGTATTTT. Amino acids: CASSLGGADTQYF.

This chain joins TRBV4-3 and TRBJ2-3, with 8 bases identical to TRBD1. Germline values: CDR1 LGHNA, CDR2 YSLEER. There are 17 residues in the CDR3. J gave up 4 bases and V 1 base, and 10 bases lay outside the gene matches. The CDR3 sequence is CASSQGIQGGASDTQYF. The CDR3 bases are TGCGCCAGCAGCCAAGGAATACAGGGGGGCGCATCAGATACGCAGTATTTT.

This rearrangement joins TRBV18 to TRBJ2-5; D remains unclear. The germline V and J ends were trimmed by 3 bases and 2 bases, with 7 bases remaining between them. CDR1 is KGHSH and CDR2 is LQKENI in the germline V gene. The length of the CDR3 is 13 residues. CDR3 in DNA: TGTGCCAGCTCACCGCTCGAGCAAGAGACCCAGTACTTC. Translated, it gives CASSPLEQETQYF.